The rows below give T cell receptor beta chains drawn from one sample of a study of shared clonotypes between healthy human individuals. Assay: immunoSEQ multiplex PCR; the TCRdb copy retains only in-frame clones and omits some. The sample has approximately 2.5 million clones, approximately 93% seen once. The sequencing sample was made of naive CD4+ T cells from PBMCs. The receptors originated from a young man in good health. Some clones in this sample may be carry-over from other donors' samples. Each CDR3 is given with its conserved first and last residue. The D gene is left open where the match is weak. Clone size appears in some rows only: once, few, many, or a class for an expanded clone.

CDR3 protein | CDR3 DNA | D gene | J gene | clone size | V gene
CASSSGTGITDTQYF | TGTGCCAGCAGTTCCGGGACAGGGATCACAGATACGCAGTATTTT | TRBD1 | TRBJ2-3 | . | TRBV28
CASSFQNGPDTQYF | TGTGCCAGCAGCTTTCAAAATGGTCCGGATACGCAGTATTTT | . | TRBJ2-3 | . | TRBV7-6
CASSVRTEGTDTQYF | TGTGCCAGCAGTGTAAGGACGGAAGGCACAGATACGCAGTATTTT | . | TRBJ2-3 | . | TRBV6-5
CASSLDRRTSGRTDTQYF | TGTGCCAGCAGCTTAGATCGTAGGACTAGCGGGAGGACAGATACGCAGTATTTT | TRBD2 | TRBJ2-3 | . | TRBV11-2
CATRRQGSGNTIYF | TGTGCCACCAGACGACAGGGGAGCGGAAACACCATATATTTT | TRBD1 | TRBJ1-3 | . | TRBV15
CASSYTGSSYEQYF | TGTGCCAGCAGTTACACAGGGTCCTCCTACGAGCAGTACTTC | . | TRBJ2-7 | . | TRBV6-5
CASTPGNEQFF | TGTGCCAGCACCCCAGGGAATGAGCAGTTCTTC | . | TRBJ2-1 | . | TRBV7-9
CASSQELAGGLAGELFF | TGCGCCAGCAGCCAGGAACTAGCGGGAGGGCTGGCCGGGGAGCTGTTTTTT | TRBD2 | TRBJ2-2 | . | TRBV4-3
CASTEWEKLFF | TGTGCCAGCACCGAATGGGAAAAACTGTTTTTT | . | TRBJ1-4 | . | TRBV2
CASSWGKGSDTQYF | TGTGCCAGCAGCTGGGGGAAAGGATCAGATACGCAGTATTTT | . | TRBJ2-3 | . | TRBV7-3
CASSLGTGGATNEKLFF | TGCGCCAGCAGCTTAGGGACAGGGGGCGCAACTAATGAAAAACTGTTTTTT | TRBD1 | TRBJ1-4 | . | TRBV5-1
CASSIRTSGLNIQYF | TGTGCCAGCAGCATACGGACTAGCGGCCTAAACATTCAGTACTTC | TRBD2 | TRBJ2-4 | . | TRBV11-2
CASSPRWGADGGNTIYF | TGTGCCAGCTCACCCCGATGGGGGGCTGACGGCGGAAACACCATATATTTT | . | TRBJ1-3 | . | TRBV18
CASSFGTRNTIYF | TGTGCCAGCAGCTTCGGGACCCGAAACACCATATATTTT | . | TRBJ1-3 | . | TRBV11-2
CSARTGGSNEQFF | TGCAGCGCCCGGACAGGGGGCAGCAATGAGCAGTTCTTC | TRBD1 | TRBJ2-1 | . | TRBV29-1
CATTDGSTDTQYF | TGTGCTACCACCGATGGGAGCACAGATACGCAGTATTTT | . | TRBJ2-3 | . | TRBV12-5
CASSPGPSDTQYF | TGTGCCAGTAGTCCGGGACCCTCCGATACGCAGTATTTT | . | TRBJ2-3 | . | TRBV19
CASREGEKLFF | TGTGCCAGCAGGGAGGGTGAAAAACTGTTTTTT | . | TRBJ1-4 | . | TRBV6-5
CASSISIWASGPNTGELFF | TGTGCCAGTAGTATATCTATCTGGGCTAGCGGGCCGAACACCGGGGAGCTGTTTTTT | TRBD2 | TRBJ2-2 | . | TRBV19
CASSFEGGGNQPQHF | TGTGCCAGCAGTTTTGAGGGAGGTGGCAATCAGCCCCAGCATTTT | . | TRBJ1-5 | few | TRBV28
CASSPRGNTGELFF | TGTGCCAGCAGCCCGAGGGGGAACACCGGGGAGCTGTTTTTT | . | TRBJ2-2 | . | TRBV9
CASSQVRGAGGYTF | TGCGCCAGCAGCCAAGTGCGGGGCGCGGGTGGCTACACCTTC | . | TRBJ1-2 | . | TRBV4-1
CASSAQQETQYF | TGTGCCAGCTCAGCCCAACAAGAGACCCAGTACTTC | . | TRBJ2-5 | . | TRBV18
CASSLSGSVNTEAFF | TGTGCCAGCAGCTTATCCGGGAGCGTTAACACTGAAGCTTTCTTT | . | TRBJ1-1 | . | TRBV7-2
CASKDRGETQYF | TGTGCCAGCAAGGACAGGGGAGAGACCCAGTACTTC | TRBD1 | TRBJ2-5 | . | TRBV2
CSASMAFSLGNEQFF | TGCAGCGCGAGTATGGCCTTCTCCCTGGGAAATGAGCAGTTCTTC | . | TRBJ2-1 | once | TRBV29-1
CASSSSIAGEQFF | TGTGCCAGCAGCTCGTCGATAGCGGGAGAGCAGTTCTTC | TRBD2 | TRBJ2-1 | . | TRBV7-2
CALGAGTSAGNEQFF | TGTGCCTTGGGGGCTGGGACTAGTGCGGGCAATGAGCAGTTCTTC | TRBD2 | TRBJ2-1 | . | TRBV30
CASRVAYLGGEQYF | TGTGCCAGCAGAGTGGCCTATCTGGGCGGGGAGCAGTACTTC | . | TRBJ2-7 | . | TRBV6-5
CASRPPGTGGNTIYF | TGTGCCAGCAGACCCCCAGGGACAGGCGGAAACACCATATATTTT | TRBD1 | TRBJ1-3 | . | TRBV7-2
CASRFTVGNEQFF | TGTGCCAGCCGATTCACGGTAGGGAATGAGCAGTTCTTC | . | TRBJ2-1 | . | TRBV6-5
CASSKAQRPSLNSGANVLTF | TGTGCCAGCAGCAAAGCTCAACGACCGAGTCTTAACTCTGGGGCCAACGTCCTGACTTTC | . | TRBJ2-6 | . | TRBV21-1
CASSLAAGIPGELFF | TGCGCCAGCAGCTTGGCGGCAGGGATCCCCGGGGAGCTGTTTTTT | . | TRBJ2-2 | . | TRBV5-1
CASSTSGSPGELFF | TGTGCCAGCAGTACTAGCGGGAGCCCCGGGGAGCTGTTTTTT | TRBD2 | TRBJ2-2 | . | TRBV6-6
CASSERSLWGNIQYF | TGTGCCAGCAGTGAACGGTCTTTGTGGGGGAACATTCAGTACTTC | . | TRBJ2-4 | . | TRBV6-1
CASSLGAGTYYGYTF | TGTGCCAGCAGCTTGGGGGCAGGCACCTACTATGGCTACACCTTC | . | TRBJ1-2 | . | TRBV5-5
CASSNTEAFF | TGTGCCAGCTCGAACACTGAAGCTTTCTTT | . | TRBJ1-1 | few | TRBV2
CSASAGDPNEQYF | TGCAGCGCCTCAGCGGGAGATCCCAACGAGCAGTACTTC | TRBD2 | TRBJ2-7 | . | TRBV29-1
CASSVRPSGSYEQYF | TGTGCCAGCAGCGTAAGGCCTAGCGGTTCCTACGAGCAGTACTTC | TRBD2 | TRBJ2-7 | . | TRBV9
CASSLAGEVYEQYF | TGCGCCAGCAGCTTGGCAGGGGAGGTGTACGAGCAGTACTTC | . | TRBJ2-7 | few | TRBV5-1
CASSLGLASCFF | TGTGCCAGCAGTCTTGGACTAGCGTCCTGTTTCTTC | TRBD2 | TRBJ2-1 | . | TRBV2
CASSQQGESNQPQHF | TGTGCCAGCTCACAACAGGGGGAATCCAATCAGCCCCAGCATTTT | TRBD1 | TRBJ1-5 | . | TRBV18
CASSIGAGNSYEQYF | TGTGCCAGTAGTATAGGAGCGGGAAACTCCTACGAGCAGTACTTC | TRBD2 | TRBJ2-7 | . | TRBV19
CASSLRVQGLNTGELFF | TGTGCCAGCAGCTTAAGAGTACAGGGGCTTAACACCGGGGAGCTGTTTTTT | TRBD1 | TRBJ2-2 | . | TRBV7-3
CASSQDDTLPSGGQYF | TGTGCCAGCAGCCAAGATGACACCCTTCCTAGCGGGGGGCAGTACTTC | TRBD2 | TRBJ2-7 | . | TRBV4-2
CASSIPPGQGSNQPQHF | TGTGCCAGTAGTATACCACCGGGACAGGGTTCGAATCAGCCCCAGCATTTT | TRBD1 | TRBJ1-5 | . | TRBV19
CASRKTPGLAEYNEQFF | TGTGCCAGCAGGAAGACACCGGGACTAGCGGAGTACAATGAGCAGTTCTTC | TRBD2 | TRBJ2-1 | . | TRBV27
CASSQGQGNEKLFF | TGCGCCAGCAGCCAGGGACAGGGGAATGAAAAACTGTTTTTT | TRBD1 | TRBJ1-4 | . | TRBV4-1
CASSQATSWTSGAEQYF | TGCGCCAGCAGCCAAGCTACTTCCTGGACTAGCGGGGCGGAGCAGTACTTC | TRBD2 | TRBJ2-7 | . | TRBV4-1
CASSITDSTNQPQHF | TGCGCCAGCAGCATAACGGACAGCACTAATCAGCCCCAGCATTTT | . | TRBJ1-5 | few | TRBV5-1
CASSRLGTSGSYEQYF | TGTGCCAGCAGCCGCCTTGGGACTAGCGGATCCTACGAGCAGTACTTC | TRBD2 | TRBJ2-7 | . | TRBV14
CASSQGTSIYEQYF | TGTGCCAGCAGCCAAGGGACTAGCATCTACGAGCAGTACTTC | TRBD2 | TRBJ2-7 | . | TRBV4-2
CASSSGTLNEQFF | TGTGCCAGCAGCTCCGGGACACTCAATGAGCAGTTCTTC | . | TRBJ2-1 | . | TRBV9
CATSRASGRGNEQFF | TGTGCCACCAGCAGGGCTAGCGGGAGGGGCAATGAGCAGTTCTTC | TRBD2 | TRBJ2-1 | . | TRBV15